This TCR beta chain was sequenced during a study of blood T cells in healthy people across ages. About this clonotype itself: The antigen is undetermined.

Study-wide findings and caveats: Diversity estimates drawn from one million T cells were deemed underestimates. Both higher diversity and more naive CD4+ cells marked long-lived donors when set against aged donors.

A second PCR of 7 to 11 cycles used a sample-barcoded 5' primer and a J-beta primer mix. The template-switch adaptor, which had 12 random nucleotides, put a tag on each cDNA molecule. TCRdb redid the calling of the 5' RACE reads with MiXCR, one entry per CDR3 protein. The sample contains 850,000 to 1,000,000 distinct CDR3 sequences, just over 50% of which appear only once. The germline V gene has CDR1 MNHEY and CDR2 SMNVEV (reference sequence). V lost 3 bases and J 11 bases, leaving 16 bases between the germline ends. There are 13 residues in the CDR3. Sequencing input: blood. The clonotype originates from a woman aged 55-69 years in good health. This chain joins TRBV27 and TRBJ2-5, with D unclear. The CDR3 loop is CASSFRVGNEQYF. CDR3 bases: TGTGCCAGCAGTTTTCGGGTGGGAAATGAGCAGTACTTC.